The 2 T cell receptor beta chains listed next were all sequenced from one sample in a study of blood T cells in healthy people across ages. It was with a sample-barcoded 5' primer and a J-beta primer mix that a second PCR of roughly 6 to 12 cycles was run. MiXCR was run by TCRdb on the 5' RACE reads, yielding one entry per CDR3 protein. This sample has some 940,000 distinct CDR3 sequences, with roughly 29% found just once. This same sample was also taken into another study, of T cells of mothers and their children.

The source material was blood. Source of these receptors: a woman in her 40s in good health.

The rearrangement uses TRBV5-1 and TRBJ2-1; D gene ambiguous. Trimming took 2 bases from V and 8 from J, leaving 23 bases between them. CDR1 SGHRS and CDR2 YFSETQ come from the germline V gene. CDR3 size: 17 residues. As DNA, the CDR3 is TGCGCCAGCAGCTTCGGAGATAGGCTTTCGGGTATGGATGAGCAGTTCTTC. This gives the protein CASSFGDRLSGMDEQFF. The full variable domain, its missing parts supplied by reference TRBV5-1 and TRBJ2-1, is KAGVTQTPRYLIKTRGQQVTLSCSPISGHRSVSWYQQTPGQGLQFLFEYFSETQRNKGNFPGRFSGRQFSNSRSEMNVSTLELGDSALYLCASSFGDRLSGMDEQFFGPGTRLTVL.

This clonotype was seen a few times. This chain uses TRBV20-1 with TRBJ1-1, with 9 bases lining up with TRBD1. This CDR3 has 13 amino acids. After removal of 6 bases from V and 3 bases from J, the junction contained 5 bases not matched to a gene. The germline V gene encodes CDR1 DFQATT and CDR2 SNEGSKA (reference sequence). The CDR3 here is CSAAGTGHTEAFF. CDR3 bases: TGCAGTGCCGCCGGGACAGGGCACACTGAAGCTTTCTTT.